This T cell receptor (beta chain) was recovered during a study of T cells in Graves' hyperthyroidism and ophthalmopathy (dated by TCRdb to the late 2010s). A note on the overall study: Peripheral blood was collected at initial diagnosis, before any treatment. To identify TCR V-J signatures that set the groups apart, the researchers used a discovery cohort of 90 to 100 patients, made up of around 40 with Graves' ophthalmopathy and 57 with stable Graves' hyperthyroidism. Prospective prediction of ophthalmopathy was tested in an independent validation cohort of 18 to 20 hyperthyroidism patients and 17 patients who later progressed to ophthalmopathy. For training and testing, the roughly 97 patients in the discovery cohort were randomly divided in a 7:3 ratio. Thyroid tissue and blood T-cell repertoires from roughly six Graves' hyperthyroidism patients were also compared in the study. Once sampling was done, hyperthyroidism patients were given methimazole at a starting dose of 30 mg daily, whereas ophthalmopathy patients were given high-dose intravenous methylprednisolone. TCR Vbeta CDR3 sequencing of approximately 140 peripheral blood samples (around 45 ophthalmopathy, 75 or so hyperthyroidism and 17 progressor patients) is reported in the paper.

Overall results and qualifications from the work: No statistical method was used to fix the sample size in advance, and group allocation was not hidden from the investigators. A 13 V-J signature model separated ophthalmopathy from stable hyperthyroidism, with about 88% sensitivity and roughly 81% specificity in cross-validation and 80%/75% in testing. Most expanded thyroid clonotypes (frequency above 0.001) were also found in blood, which suggests that blood repertoires may mirror thyroid immune responses. In validation, progression to ophthalmopathy was predicted by the model with 70.59% sensitivity and 72.22% specificity, a median of roughly six months before onset.

The TCR beta CDR3 regions were amplified from the RNA transcripts. The TCR CDR3 was subjected to a first round of RT-PCR using the HTBI primer set and the Qiagen OneStep RT-PCR kit. The libraries were constructed in a second round of multiplex PCR and then size-selected and purified. Sequencing of the libraries was done on an Illumina HiSeq2000 using paired-end 100 bp reads. Per the authors' processing: SOAPnuke was used to process the raw data, removing reads that contained adapters or uncalled bases, had a mean Phred below 15, or lacked an exact match to the constant primer or identifier. COPE v1.2.5 was used to merge high-quality paired reads, and clonotypes were defined as unique nucleotide sequences. Clonotypes were aligned to IMGT TRBV, TRBD and TRBJ reference segments using MiTCR v1.1. The analysis included only V-J combinations with a frequency above 0.0001, which together covered more than 99% of the repertoires. A TCS score was defined as the ratio between F50 (clonal expansion) and ExV (chaos), using BLOSUM62-based TCRdist between CDR3 peptides within each V-J. Welch's t-statistics and random forest reduced fewer than 600 V-J features to roughly 13, which were used in a naive Bayes classifier (R e1071). The public reads were reanalyzed by TCRdb: fastp trimming at Q25, MiXCR alignment, in-frame beta chains only. Identical CDR3 proteins give one entry, which carries the most common genes and DNA. What appears here as the V and J calls and clone size reflects TCRdb's work, not the paper's. For this sample there are about 250,000 distinct CDR3 sequences; approximately 23% appear just once. The ten largest clones capture 35% of the sample.

Ophthalmopathy patients had moderately to severely active disease, with a Clinical Activity Score of 3 or more, a NOSPECS grade of 4 or more, and a disease duration of less than 3 months. Any patient with an uncontrolled infection, another autoimmune disease, pregnancy or lactation was excluded. Clinical symptoms, serum thyroxine and TRAb, thyroid ultrasound, and orbital computed tomography formed the basis for the diagnoses. PBMCs were isolated from 10 ml of fresh peripheral blood by Ficoll-Paque density gradient centrifugation. Total RNA was extracted with Trizol reagent, and quality was checked on an Agilent 2100 Bioanalyzer. This clonotype has at least ten counts. No antigen is known for it. No base qualities exist here, and no much larger clone lies one base off it. As encoded in the germline V gene (reference sequence), CDR1 is DFQATT while CDR2 is SNEGSKA. For this chain, trimming is 2 bases at the V end and 0 bases at the J end, and the number of junction bases without a gene match is 10. The CDR3 contains 18 residues, cysteine and phenylalanine counted. Just the 54-base CDR3 DNA is kept, in frame starting at base 1.

The origin of this receptor is a middle-aged woman with Graves' ophthalmopathy. The sequencing input was blood. This chain is built from TRBV20-1 and TRBJ1-5, and TRBD1 matches 10 of the central bases. CDR3 protein: CSARRGQGTGYSNQPQHF. At the DNA level, the sequence is TGCAGTGCTAGACGGGGACAGGGGACAGGATATAGCAATCAGCCCCAGCATTTT.